A selection of T cell receptor beta chains follows, all from one sample in a study of early T cells in non-severe SARS-CoV-2 infection. TCRdb used MiXCR to reprocess the 5' RACE reads, holding one entry per CDR3 protein. This sample yields more than 70,000 distinct CDR3 sequences, of which about 12% are seen a single time; about 7% belongs to the top ten. Sequencing was carried out using whole blood. The source of these receptors is an adult who was a healthcare worker with PCR-confirmed SARS-CoV-2 infection or an uninfected control (not recorded which). Each CDR3 is given with its conserved first and last residue. A D gene is named only where the DNA matches it firmly. Only some rows state a clone size, as once, few, many or a class for expanded clones.

clone size	J gene	D gene	V gene	CDR3 protein	CDR3 DNA
.	TRBJ2-7	TRBD2	TRBV27	CASSFLTSGPSYEQYF	TGTGCCAGCAGTTTTTTGACTAGCGGGCCCTCCTACGAGCAGTACTTC
many	TRBJ1-2	.	TRBV7-9	CASSPAGSNYGYTF	TGTGCCAGCAGCCCAGCAGGGTCTAACTATGGCTACACCTTC
.	TRBJ2-1	.	TRBV30	CAWDETGNEQFF	TGTGCCTGGGATGAAACAGGAAATGAGCAGTTCTTC
.	TRBJ1-6	.	TRBV20-1	CSVVRIGGSPLHF	TGCAGTGTGGTCCGGATTGGCGGTTCACCCCTCCACTTT
.	TRBJ2-1	TRBD2	TRBV29-1	CSVEALRSSGRFDEQFF	TGCAGCGTTGAAGCACTGAGGAGTAGCGGGAGATTCGATGAGCAGTTCTTC
.	TRBJ2-3	.	TRBV9	CASSVVGGTDTQYF	TGTGCCAGCAGCGTAGTGGGGGGCACAGATACGCAGTATTTT
.	TRBJ2-2	TRBD1	TRBV5-1	CASSSGQGWTGELFF	TGCGCCAGCAGCTCGGGACAGGGTTGGACCGGGGAGCTGTTTTTT
.	TRBJ1-4	TRBD1	TRBV5-1	CASSLGQGFEKLFF	TGCGCCAGCAGCTTGGGACAGGGATTTGAAAAACTGTTTTTT
few	TRBJ1-1	TRBD1	TRBV5-1	CASSPQGAGSGTEAFF	TGCGCCAGCAGCCCACAGGGGGCAGGGAGTGGGACTGAAGCTTTCTTT
.	TRBJ1-3	.	TRBV20-1	CSAADRLLTSGNTIYF	TGCAGTGCGGCGGACAGATTATTAACCTCTGGAAACACCATATATTTT
.	TRBJ1-1	.	TRBV25-1	CASSSIGGHTEAFF	TGTGCCAGCAGTAGCATAGGGGGGCACACTGAAGCTTTCTTT
many	TRBJ1-5	.	TRBV4-3	CASSQGNLEPQHF	TGCGCCAGCAGCCAAGGGAATTTGGAGCCCCAGCATTTT
.	TRBJ1-2	.	TRBV5-1	CASSLVAGTGQSYTF	TGCGCCAGCAGCTTGGTGGCAGGGACGGGACAAAGCTACACCTTC
.	TRBJ2-7	.	TRBV21-1	CASSNGFYYEQYF	TGTGCCAGCAGCAATGGGTTCTACTACGAGCAGTACTTC
.	TRBJ2-7	TRBD2	TRBV6-5	CASSPRTSWHEQYF	TGTGCCAGCAGTCCCCGGACTAGCTGGCACGAGCAGTACTTC
once	TRBJ2-1	TRBD2	TRBV7-2	CASSLSGRRSEQFF	TGTGCCAGCAGCTTATCCGGGAGGAGGAGTGAGCAGTTCTTC
.	TRBJ1-1	.	TRBV29-1	CSVLDTLDTEAFF	TGCAGCGTCCTGGACACCCTTGACACTGAAGCTTTCTTT
.	TRBJ2-5	TRBD2	TRBV4-2	CASSPRGAGGPETQYF	TGTGCCAGCAGCCCCCGGGGAGCGGGAGGGCCAGAGACCCAGTACTTC
few	TRBJ2-3	TRBD1	TRBV5-5	CASSGKTGYGQDTQYF	TGTGCCAGCAGCGGGAAGACAGGGTATGGCCAAGATACGCAGTATTTT
.	TRBJ2-2	TRBD1	TRBV12-3/TRBV12-4	CASRETGTGDTGELFF	TGTGCCAGCAGGGAAACCGGGACAGGGGACACCGGGGAGCTGTTTTTT
few	TRBJ1-6	.	TRBV3-1	CASSQGSPLHF	TGTGCCAGCAGCCAAGGGTCACCCCTCCACTTT
many	TRBJ1-3	.	TRBV29-1	CSVSGESGNTIYF	TGCAGCGTTTCCGGAGAGTCTGGAAACACCATATATTTT
.	TRBJ1-5	.	TRBV6-2/TRBV6-3	CASSPRTDAQHF	TGTGCCAGCAGTCCCCGAACAGATGCCCAGCATTTT
.	TRBJ1-5	.	TRBV12-2	CASRSERMIHSNQPQHF	TGTGCAAGTCGCTCAGAACGGATGATACATAGCAATCAGCCCCAGCATTTT
.	TRBJ2-7	TRBD1	TRBV24-1	CATSDTGVSYEQYF	TGTGCCACCAGTGACACAGGGGTGTCCTACGAGCAGTACTTC
many	TRBJ2-5	.	TRBV10-3	CAIATVGGETQYF	TGTGCCATCGCGACAGTAGGTGGGGAGACCCAGTACTTC
few	TRBJ2-6	.	TRBV6-1	CASRFSSGANVLTF	TGTGCCAGCAGATTTAGCTCTGGGGCCAACGTCCTGACTTTC
many	TRBJ2-1	.	TRBV20-1	CSAITSIYNEQFF	TGCAGTGCTATTACTTCGATCTACAATGAGCAGTTCTTC
.	TRBJ2-3	TRBD2	TRBV29-1	CSVERLAGEDTQYF	TGCAGCGTTGAACGACTAGCGGGGGAGGATACGCAGTATTTT
.	TRBJ2-3	.	TRBV30	CAWSPTDTQYF	TGTGCCTGGAGTCCCACAGATACGCAGTATTTT
many	TRBJ1-2	.	TRBV6-5	CATSQVDNPPGYGYTF	TGTGCCACCTCTCAAGTGGACAACCCGCCGGGCTATGGCTACACCTTC
few	TRBJ2-3	.	TRBV20-1	CSARDSQTTDTQYF	TGCAGTGCTAGAGATTCACAGACCACAGATACGCAGTATTTT
.	TRBJ2-7	.	TRBV29-1	CSVGRGGLISYEQYF	TGCAGCGTTGGAAGGGGTGGACTTATCTCCTACGAGCAGTACTTC
few	TRBJ2-5	TRBD2	TRBV11-2	CASTYFAEGGKETQYF	TGTGCCAGCACCTATTTTGCAGAGGGAGGGAAAGAGACCCAGTACTTC